Listed here is a single TCR beta chain. The entry originates in a study of cytotoxic CD8 clonotypes in ibrutinib-treated CLL. The method was immunoSEQ multiplex PCR; TCRdb's version includes in-frame clones alone and lacks a portion of them. The sample lists roughly 150,000 clones, roughly 80% occurring once. This CDR3 has 13 amino acids. The junction had 2 bases not matched to a gene; V was cut back by 5 bases and J by 2 bases. CDR1 is SGHTA and CDR2 is FQGNSA in the germline V gene. The clonotype comes from a human donor with chronic lymphocytic leukemia. Sequenced here: PBMCs, sampled after 12 months of ibrutinib treatment. The J gene is TRBJ1-2, the V gene TRBV7-2, with TRBD1 identical over 7 bases. CDR3 protein: CASSRTGNYGYTF. The DNA for the CDR3 is TGTGCCAGCAGCCGGACAGGAAACTATGGCTACACCTTC.